These T cell receptor beta chains were read from a single sample in a study of Ad26.COV2.S vaccination and SARS-CoV-2 variants. Here immunoSEQ multiplex PCR was the method, and the copy in TCRdb shows in-frame clones only, minus some. Here the sample spans more than 250,000 clones, around 87% being singletons. This material consisted of peripheral blood, taken in a trial of Ad26.COV2.S vaccine versus placebo. These receptors all come from a person between 18 and 60 years old who received the Ad26.COV2.S COVID-19 vaccine or a placebo. The CDR3 runs from the conserved cysteine through the conserved F or W. A D gene is named only where the DNA matches it firmly. Some rows mark clone size as missing; the rest say once, few, many or name a class of expanded clone.

v_call	clone_size	j_call	d_call	cdr3_length	cdr3_aa	cdr3_nt
TRBV6-1	-	TRBJ1-3	TRBD1	14	CASSDSGGADTIYF	TGTGCCAGCAGTGATTCAGGGGGCGCGGACACCATATATTTT
TRBV18	once	TRBJ2-1	-	16	CASSSAIAEHYNEQFF	TGTGCCAGCTCATCCGCTATAGCGGAACACTACAATGAGCAGTTCTTC
TRBV5-4	-	TRBJ2-1	-	15	CASSVMRDSHNEQFF	TGTGCCAGCAGCGTTATGAGGGATAGCCACAATGAGCAGTTCTTC
TRBV18	-	TRBJ1-1	-	12	CASSPLGIEAFF	TGTGCCAGCTCACCCTTAGGGATTGAAGCTTTCTTT
TRBV6-2/TRBV6-3	-	TRBJ2-1	-	16	CASSYSAGRDYNEQFF	TGTGCCAGCAGTTACTCTGCAGGGCGGGACTACAATGAGCAGTTCTTC
TRBV9	-	TRBJ1-5	-	14	CASSVDHGNQPQHF	TGTGCCAGCAGCGTAGATCACGGTAATCAGCCCCAGCATTTT
TRBV27	-	TRBJ1-4	-	13	CASREITNEKLFF	TGTGCCAGTCGGGAGATAACTAATGAAAAACTGTTTTTT
TRBV7-2	-	TRBJ2-3	TRBD1	15	CASSINRGRLDTQYF	TGTGCCAGCAGCATAAACAGGGGGCGCTTGGATACGCAGTATTTT
TRBV30	-	TRBJ2-7	-	15	CAWSVPRTANYEQYF	TGTGCCTGGAGTGTACCCCGGACAGCTAACTACGAGCAGTACTTC
TRBV18	-	TRBJ2-7	-	13	CASGGLAPYEQYF	TGTGCCAGCGGCGGGCTAGCCCCCTACGAGCAGTACTTC
TRBV29-1	-	TRBJ1-5	-	12	CSVGWGHQPQHF	TGCAGCGTTGGGTGGGGGCATCAGCCCCAGCATTTT
TRBV7-2	-	TRBJ2-7	-	14	CASSPGTVPYEQYF	TGTGCCAGCAGCCCCGGGACTGTACCCTACGAGCAGTACTTC
TRBV12-3/TRBV12-4	-	TRBJ2-1	-	12	CASSALGDEQFF	TGTGCCAGCAGCGCGTTGGGGGATGAGCAGTTCTTC
TRBV14	-	TRBJ2-1	TRBD1	11	CASSSDRVPFF	TGTGCCAGCAGCTCGGACAGGGTACCGTTCTTC
TRBV29-1	once	TRBJ1-2	TRBD1	13	CSASTGKNYGYTF	TGCAGCGCTTCGACAGGGAAGAACTATGGCTACACCTTC
TRBV3-1/TRBV3-2	-	TRBJ2-1	TRBD2	18	CASSQDTLAGGLRNEQFF	TGTGCCAGCAGCCAAGATACTCTAGCGGGGGGTTTAAGGAATGAGCAGTTCTTC
TRBV7-9	-	TRBJ1-3	TRBD1	16	CASSRRDRLAGNTIYF	TGTGCCAGCAGCCGCAGGGACAGATTAGCTGGAAACACCATATATTTT
TRBV6-5	-	TRBJ1-2	-	13	CASQEGANYGYTF	TGTGCCAGCCAAGAAGGGGCTAACTATGGCTACACCTTC
TRBV28	-	TRBJ2-7	-	15	CASSPLGSDSYEQYF	TGTGCCAGCAGTCCCCTCGGATCCGATTCCTACGAGCAGTACTTC
TRBV6-1	-	TRBJ1-2	-	13	CASSEAGRKGYTF	TGTGCCAGCAGTGAAGCCGGACGTAAAGGCTACACCTTC
TRBV27	-	TRBJ2-2	-	16	CASSLWGATVTGELFF	TGTGCCAGCAGTTTATGGGGAGCCACGGTCACCGGGGAGCTGTTTTTT
TRBV3-1/TRBV3-2	-	TRBJ2-3	-	15	CASSQGARVTDTQYF	TGTGCCAGCAGCCAAGGGGCGCGGGTTACAGATACGCAGTATTTT
TRBV15	once	TRBJ2-5	-	13	CATRGADRWAQYF	TGTGCCACCCGCGGGGCGGACCGCTGGGCCCAGTACTTC
TRBV28	-	TRBJ2-7	-	14	CASSLWTLSYEQYF	TGTGCCAGCAGTTTATGGACCCTCTCCTACGAGCAGTACTTC
TRBV7-9	-	TRBJ1-2	-	14	CASSPGQLGYGYTF	TGTGCCAGCAGCCCCGGACAGCTAGGCTATGGCTACACCTTC
TRBV10-1	-	TRBJ2-5	-	16	CASSEGDLIAQETQYF	TGCGCCAGCAGTGAGGGGGACCTTATCGCTCAAGAGACCCAGTACTTC
TRBV10-1	-	TRBJ2-2	-	13	CASMGQNTGELFF	TGCGCCAGCATGGGACAGAACACCGGGGAGCTGTTTTTT
TRBV7-9	-	TRBJ2-7	TRBD1	14	CASRLTGQGGEQYF	TGTGCCAGCAGACTAACCGGACAGGGCGGGGAGCAGTACTTC
TRBV7-9	once	TRBJ2-7	-	11	CASSGSYEQYF	TGTGCCAGCAGCGGGAGTTACGAGCAGTACTTC
TRBV7-2	-	TRBJ1-2	-	13	CASSLEVLRGYTF	TGTGCCAGCAGCTTAGAGGTGTTACGTGGCTACACCTTC
TRBV5-4	-	TRBJ2-1	-	12	CASSFRHDEQFF	TGTGCCAGCAGCTTCCGGCATGATGAGCAGTTCTTC
TRBV7-9	few	TRBJ2-7	-	14	CASRKDGSSYEQYF	TGTGCCAGCAGAAAGGACGGAAGCTCCTACGAGCAGTACTTC
TRBV5-6	-	TRBJ2-7	-	13	CASRPQDSYEQYF	TGTGCCAGCAGACCCCAAGACAGCTACGAGCAGTACTTC
TRBV7-2	-	TRBJ1-1	-	16	CASSFSSGTMNTEAFF	TGTGCCAGCAGCTTTTCTAGTGGGACTATGAACACTGAAGCTTTCTTT
TRBV10-3	-	TRBJ2-7	-	14	CAISLPDGKSEQYF	TGTGCCATCAGTTTGCCGGACGGGAAGTCCGAGCAGTACTTC
TRBV5-6	-	TRBJ2-1	-	15	CASSRRLVSYNEQFF	TGTGCCAGCAGCCGCAGACTAGTATCCTACAATGAGCAGTTCTTC
TRBV6-5	-	TRBJ2-3	-	15	CASRLTGPPSDTQYF	TGTGCCAGCAGGCTTACAGGGCCCCCGTCGGATACGCAGTATTTT
TRBV3-1/TRBV3-2	-	TRBJ1-6	-	16	CASSHDRSSYNSPLHF	TGTGCCAGCAGCCACGACAGGAGCTCCTATAATTCACCCCTCCACTTT